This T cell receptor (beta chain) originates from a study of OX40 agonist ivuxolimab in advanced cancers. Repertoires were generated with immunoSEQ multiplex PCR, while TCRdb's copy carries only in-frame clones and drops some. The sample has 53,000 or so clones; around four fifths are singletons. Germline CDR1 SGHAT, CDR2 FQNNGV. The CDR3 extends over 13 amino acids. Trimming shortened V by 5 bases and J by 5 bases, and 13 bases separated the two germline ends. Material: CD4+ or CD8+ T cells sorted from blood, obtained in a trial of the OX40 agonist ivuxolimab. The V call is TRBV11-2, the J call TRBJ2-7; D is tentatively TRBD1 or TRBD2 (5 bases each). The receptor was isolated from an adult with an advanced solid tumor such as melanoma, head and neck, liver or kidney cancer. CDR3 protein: CASSLAGTHEQYF. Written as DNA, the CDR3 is TGTGCCAGCAGCCTCGCAGGGACGCACGAGCAGTACTTC.